Given below is one T cell receptor (beta chain) in context. Its antigen is unidentified. Profiling relied on immunoSEQ multiplex PCR, and the TCRdb table lists in-frame clones only, not all of them. Among 100,000 to 150,000 clones listed, roughly nine tenths were seen once. This specimen belongs to a study of T cell responses to AZD1222 COVID-19 vaccine. Study-wide background: Whether given at about 4 or about 12 weeks, second doses were pooled.

Study conclusions and caveats: Repertoire collection took place solely once the T cell response had peaked. It should be noted that donors were predominantly white British and more often female, and clonal diversity was possibly underestimated.

Trimming at V came to 4 bases and at J to 6 bases, leaving 17 bases not matched to a gene. The CDR3 extends over 18 amino acids. The germline CDR1 and CDR2 sequences are SGHDT and YYEEEE. V is TRBV5-6 and J is TRBJ2-3; 10 bases fit TRBD2. The sequenced sample was peripheral blood, obtained on day 0 of AZD1222 vaccination. This TCR was recovered from an adult in good health. The CDR3 sequence: CASSGFTFGLAEEDTQYF. The CDR3 region has the DNA TGTGCCAGCAGCGGTTTTACTTTCGGACTAGCGGAGGAGGATACGCAGTATTTT.